This TCR beta chain was sequenced in a study of shared clonotypes between healthy human individuals. Across several immunoSEQ plates, the genomic DNA of each subset was split evenly. On sorted subsets, replicate PCRs used 200 to 250 ng DNA, or about 33,000 T cell genomes. Original analysis: Owing to the provision of junction-only sequences devoid of quality scores by immunoSEQ, filtering differed. TCRdb's table, derived via immunoSEQ multiplex PCR, lists solely in-frame clones and lacks some. The V and J calls and the clone size are those of that table, but D and trimming were determined from the DNA. The sample carries about 2.4 million clones, 93% recorded once. CDR3 length equals 14 residues. Germline V gene data show CDR1 as SNHLY and CDR2 as FYNNEI. J lost 9 bases, V lost 6 bases, and 10 bases had no gene match.

This clonotype originated in a young man in good health. Some clones in this sample may be carry-over from other donors' samples. The specimen was naive CD4+ T cells from PBMCs. The sample's subset: CD45RA+ positively selected. The chain links TRBV2 to TRBJ2-2, with 7 bases lining up with TRBD2. The CDR3 DNA sequence: TGTGCCAGCAGGGGTACCGGCGGGAGACGGGAGCTGTTTTTT. It specifies CASRGTGGRRELFF.